The next 13 T cell receptor beta chains were all read from a single sample in a study of cytomegalovirus exposure and HLA in healthy donors. The PCR had 60 Vbeta and 13 Jbeta primers. The repertoire was sequenced with immunoSEQ multiplex PCR; TCRdb's copy has only in-frame clones and lacks some. The sample contains approximately 160,000 clones, 70% to 90% of which appear only once. The specimen sequenced was PBMCs. The origin of the receptors is a woman under 30 in good health and CMV-seronegative.

The rearrangement joins TRBV13 to TRBJ2-1; 12 bases align to TRBD2. With 2 bases clipped from V and 9 bases from J, the junction kept 8 bases outside the gene matches. The V gene's germline CDR1 is PRHDT and CDR2 FYEKMQ (reference sequence). This CDR3 contains 16 residues. The CDR3 here is CASSLYLAGGPGEQFF. The CDR3 DNA sequence: TGTGCCAGCAGCTTATATCTAGCGGGGGGGCCGGGTGAGCAGTTCTTC.

J is TRBJ2-7 and V is TRBV28; weak D call: TRBD1 (5 bases). Trimming pared 3 bases from V and 1 base from J, leaving 13 bases between. Germline CDR1 reads MDHEN; CDR2 reads SYDVKM. The CDR3 is 15 amino acids. CDR3 in DNA: TGTGCCAGCAGTTTTTTCACAGGCACATCCTACGAGCAGTACTTC. This gives the protein CASSFFTGTSYEQYF.

The V and J genes are TRBV27 and TRBJ2-3, with 7 bases that match TRBD2. The CDR3 runs 17 residues. CDR1 and CDR2 from the germline V gene are MNHEY and SMNVEV (reference sequence). V was pared by 5 bases and J by 0 bases, with 11 bases of the junction left unmatched. The CDR3 reads CASSPSLATQSTDTQYF. The CDR3 DNA sequence: TGTGCCAGCAGTCCTTCACTAGCGACTCAAAGCACAGATACGCAGTATTTT.

The gene calls are TRBV2 and TRBJ1-1; D gene ambiguous. The CDR3 sequence is 14 residues long. Germline V gene sequence: CDR1 SNHLY, CDR2 FYNNEI. The V and J ends lost 2 bases and 0 bases respectively, with 7 bases between them. The CDR3 bases are TGTGCCAGCAGTGAAAACTATATGAACACTGAAGCTTTCTTT. The encoded protein is CASSENYMNTEAFF.

The rearrangement joins TRBV4-1 to TRBJ2-2; perhaps TRBD1 as D (5 bases). This CDR3 contains 16 residues. V gave up 1 base and J gave up 4 bases, with 13 bases separating them. The germline gives CDR1 MGHRA, CDR2 YSYEKL. The CDR3 sequence is CASSQGGRGSTGELFF. DNA for the CDR3: TGCGCCAGCAGCCAAGGGGGCCGAGGTTCCACCGGGGAGCTGTTTTTT.

The rearrangement joins TRBV5-4 to TRBJ2-7, with a possible D match to TRBD2 (6 bases). Trimming left V 0 bases short and J 1 base short, with 14 bases between. The CDR3 length is 16 residues. CDR1 is SGHNT and CDR2 is YYREEE in the germline V gene (reference sequence). The CDR3 region is CASSLGGTAGSYEQYF. The DNA of the CDR3 is TGTGCCAGCAGCTTGGGAGGAACGGCGGGATCCTACGAGCAGTACTTC.

The CDR3 nucleotides read TGTGCCAGCAGTTGGACAGGGAGAAATTCACCCCTCCACTTT. Translation gives CASSWTGRNSPLHF. This chain connects TRBV6-5 to TRBJ1-6, with TRBD1 identical over 8 bases. Germline assignment: CDR1 MNHEY and CDR2 SVGAGI. The CDR3 covers 14 residues. The V and J ends lost 4 bases and 7 bases, in that order; junction bases with no gene match: 3.

The chain has TRBV18 and TRBJ1-1; 7 bases align to TRBD1. The junction had 11 bases not matched to a gene; V was cut back by 8 bases and J by 11 bases. The length of the CDR3 is 12 residues. CDR1 KGHSH and CDR2 LQKENI come from the germline V gene. The CDR3 sequence: CASGRQGEGAFF. The DNA for the CDR3 is TGTGCCAGCGGAAGACAGGGTGAGGGCGCTTTCTTT.

The genes are TRBV6-5 and TRBJ2-1; 9 positions agree with TRBD1. The CDR3 loop spans 16 amino acids. The germline CDR1 and CDR2 sequences are MNHEY and SVGAGI. Germline trimming cut 4 bases from V and 7 bases from J; bases unmatched to any gene: 11. This CDR3 reads CASSSPGQGKMNEQFF. Here the CDR3 DNA reads TGTGCCAGCAGTTCCCCGGGACAGGGTAAGATGAATGAGCAGTTCTTC.

The chain has TRBV28 and TRBJ1-1; 10 bases are a match to TRBD1. The V gene end was trimmed by 5 bases and the J gene end by 3 bases; junction bases not matched to a gene: 6. The CDR3 has 15 amino acids. Per the germline V gene, CDR1 is MDHEN and CDR2 is SYDVKM. The CDR3 DNA sequence: TGTGCCAGCAGTCCGCTCGGACAGGGGGACACTGAAGCTTTCTTT. It translates to CASSPLGQGDTEAFF.

This clone has only a few counts. V gene TRBV2 combines with J gene TRBJ1-5; TRBD1 agrees at 9 bases. V was pared by 6 bases and J by 2 bases, with 11 bases of the junction left unmatched. The CDR3 consists of 17 residues. In germline, CDR1 is SNHLY, CDR2 FYNNEI. The CDR3 DNA reads TGTGCCAGCAGGACAGGGGGGGTCCTTGGCGGCAATCAGCCCCAGCATTTT. Amino acid sequence: CASRTGGVLGGNQPQHF.

The chain links TRBV7-9 to TRBJ2-3; 12 bases agree with TRBD2. Germline V lookup: CDR1 SEHNR, CDR2 FQNEAQ (reference sequence). Germline trimming cut 4 bases from V and 1 base from J; bases unmatched to any gene: 6. This CDR3 is built from 17 residues. The CDR3 coding sequence is TGTGCCAGCAGCTCCCCGACTAGCGGGGGACGCACAGATACGCAGTATTTT. Amino acid sequence: CASSSPTSGGRTDTQYF.

V usage is TRBV19 and J usage is TRBJ1-5, with 8 bases matching TRBD1. V was pared by 1 base and J by 1 base, with 6 bases of the junction left unmatched. The CDR3 runs to 17 residues. Germline lookup yields CDR1 LNHDA and CDR2 SQIVND (reference sequence). CDR3 nucleotides: TGTGCCAGTAGTATAGGAACAGGGGGAGGAAGCAATCAGCCCCAGCATTTT. As protein: CASSIGTGGGSNQPQHF.